The present T cell receptor (beta chain) was sequenced within a study of cytomegalovirus exposure and HLA in healthy donors. Both 60 Vbeta primers and 13 Jbeta primers went into the PCR. TCRdb's copy holds only in-frame clones and misses some; the assay was immunoSEQ multiplex PCR. The sample has 95,000 to 100,000 clones, around 85% seen once; the top ten hold about 3.9%. The J segment lost 5 bases and the V segment lost 2 bases, leaving 12 bases of the junction unmatched. The CDR3 has 17 amino acids. Germline loops: CDR1 MGHRA, CDR2 YSYEKL. The clonotype comes from a man aged 30 to 39 in good health and CMV-seronegative. This chain uses TRBV4-1 with TRBJ1-3; 7 positions match TRBD1. Input material: PBMCs. The CDR3 nucleotides are TGCGCCAGCAGCCAACAGGGGGAAGCCGGATTAAGAAACACCATATATTTT. Translating gives CASSQQGEAGLRNTIYF.